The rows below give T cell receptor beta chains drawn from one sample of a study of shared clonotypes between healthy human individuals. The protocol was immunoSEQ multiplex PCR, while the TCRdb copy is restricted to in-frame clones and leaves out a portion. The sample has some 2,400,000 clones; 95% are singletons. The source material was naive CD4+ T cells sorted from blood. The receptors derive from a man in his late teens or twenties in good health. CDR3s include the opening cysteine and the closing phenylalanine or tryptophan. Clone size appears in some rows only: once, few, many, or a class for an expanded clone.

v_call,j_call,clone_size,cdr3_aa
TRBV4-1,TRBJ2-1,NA,CASSQVVGAGSKYNEQFF
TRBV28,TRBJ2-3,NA,CASSLSGLAGDTQYF
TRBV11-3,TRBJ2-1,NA,CASSFSGGSAYNEQFF
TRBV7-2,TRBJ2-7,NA,CASSPAPYEQYF
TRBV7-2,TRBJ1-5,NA,CASSWGQGDQPQHF
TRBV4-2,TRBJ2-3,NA,CASSQDLASGGATSGGTDTQYF
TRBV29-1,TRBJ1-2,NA,CSGGLLGGGYTF
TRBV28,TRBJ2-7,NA,CASSLLASGASEQYF
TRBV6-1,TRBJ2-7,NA,CASQGQIGPFYEQYF
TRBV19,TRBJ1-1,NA,CASSMWDTEAFF
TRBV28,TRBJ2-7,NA,CASSSRQGWTYEQYF
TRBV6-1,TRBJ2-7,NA,CASTQGSYEQYF
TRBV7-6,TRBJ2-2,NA,CASSSHPSGPTGELFF
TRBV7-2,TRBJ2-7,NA,CASRDDHEQYF
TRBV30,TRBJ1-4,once,CAWSEQGWEKLFF
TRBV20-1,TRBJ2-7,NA,CSAGDPYEQYF
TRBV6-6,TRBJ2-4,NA,CASSYSPGGAKNIQYF
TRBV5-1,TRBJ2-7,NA,CASSEQGVSDEQYF
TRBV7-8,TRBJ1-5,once,CASSGGDQPQHF
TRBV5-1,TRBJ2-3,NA,CATKAGSFTDTQYF
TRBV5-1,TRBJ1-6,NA,CASSLGGEGSPLHF
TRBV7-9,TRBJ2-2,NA,CASSPLPGGLNTGELFF
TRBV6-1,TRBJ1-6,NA,CASTEGSSYNSPLHF
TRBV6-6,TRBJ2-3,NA,CASSRGLAGTDTQYF
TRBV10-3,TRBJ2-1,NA,CAISELLAGNYNEQFF
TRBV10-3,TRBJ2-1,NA,CAITSGAGVNEQFF
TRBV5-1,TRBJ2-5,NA,CASSLAPGEQETQYF
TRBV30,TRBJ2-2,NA,CAWRGTTPTGELFF
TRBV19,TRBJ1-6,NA,CASSEGKAYNSPLHF
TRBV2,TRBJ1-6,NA,CASRGQGAENSPLHF
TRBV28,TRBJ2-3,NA,CASSLSSGQGAFTDTQYF
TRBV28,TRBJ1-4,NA,CASSLGGSANEKLFF
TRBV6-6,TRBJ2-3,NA,CASSRSGRVTDTQYF
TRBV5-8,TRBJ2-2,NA,CASSLFLGTTNTGELFF
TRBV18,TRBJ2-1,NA,CASSKTTGSYNEQFF
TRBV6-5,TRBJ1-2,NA,CASRAGQGAYGYTF
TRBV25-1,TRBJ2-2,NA,CASSGSGTGTGELFF
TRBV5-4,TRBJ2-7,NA,CASSLTSHEQYF
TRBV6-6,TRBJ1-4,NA,CASSWGQSFNEKLFF
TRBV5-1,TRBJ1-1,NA,CASSTGQGETEAFF
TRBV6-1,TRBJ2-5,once,CASSQGLAGETQYF
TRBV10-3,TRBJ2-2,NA,CAIPGPNTGELFF
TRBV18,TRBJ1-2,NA,CASSPGQEIGGYTF
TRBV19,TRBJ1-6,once,CASSIARGNSPLHF
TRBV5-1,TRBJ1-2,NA,CASSPGQGTFGYTF